This T cell receptor beta chain appears in the sequencing data of a study of brain T cells in children with intractable seizures. Measured with immunoSEQ multiplex PCR; TCRdb has only the in-frame clones, and not every one. The repertoire includes 95,000 to 120,000 clones, around 94% of them detected once, and 3.5% to 4.5% sits in the top ten. This clone was observed once. The CDR3 covers 14 residues. The ends lost 4 bases at V and 11 bases at J; junction bases unmatched: 13. The germline V gene encodes CDR1 SGHRS and CDR2 YFSETQ. The clonotype was recovered from a boy in the first two years of life with hemimegalencephaly and intractable seizures. The chain combines TRBV5-1 with TRBJ1-2, with 8 bases lining up with TRBD1. The source material was peripheral blood, sampled at surgery. The CDR3 region is CASSPDRAQHLYTF. The CDR3 bases are TGCGCCAGCAGCCCGGACAGGGCCCAACACTTGTACACCTTC.